This T cell receptor beta chain is drawn from a study of cytomegalovirus exposure and HLA in healthy donors. It was with 60 Vbeta and 13 Jbeta primers that the PCR ran. TCRdb's copy holds only in-frame clones and misses some; the assay was immunoSEQ multiplex PCR. Across roughly 190,000 clones, the top ten clones capture approximately 6.5% of the sample. V gave up 5 bases and J gave up 11 bases, with 21 bases separating them. The CDR3 loop spans 14 amino acids. Germline V gene sequence: CDR1 SEHNR, CDR2 FQNEAQ (reference sequence). The receptor was derived from a man younger than 40 in good health and CMV-seronegative. The sequenced sample was PBMCs. This chain links TRBV7-9 with TRBJ1-1; the D gene is possibly TRBD1 (6 bases). The CDR3 DNA follows: TGTGCCAGCAGCAATCGACCTAGGACAGTGGTGGCTTTCTTT. Translating gives CASSNRPRTVVAFF.